This TCR beta chain was recorded in a study of cytomegalovirus exposure and HLA in healthy donors (dated by TCRdb to about 2017). Regarding the complete study: An earlier analysis of roughly 500 of the donors reported 250 to 300 Gb of sequence data and 117 million unique TCR beta sequences from 150 million to 200 million T cells. An early release that covered more than 550 HLA-typed donors contained 300 to 350 gigabases of sequencing data and around 85 million unique TCR sequences. The genetic ancestry cluster associated with self-reported Caucasian donors included about four fifths of the 398 genotyped donors. The study aimed to test whether signatures of past pathogen exposure could be identified by cataloging public T cell receptors. The T cell repertoires of several hundred subjects were profiled by immunosequencing and related to cytomegalovirus serostatus. Besides the first cohort of under 700 subjects, a separate validation cohort made up of around 120 different subjects was used. To predict cytomegalovirus infection status, the study brought together high-throughput TCR immunosequencing, statistical association of individual TCRs with disease status, and machine learning. To study patterns of TCR occurrence, a later analysis re-analyzed previously published TCR beta repertoires from 666 donors and added high-resolution HLA genotyping. The later analysis used no new phenotypic data to find candidate immune exposures, relying instead on TCR beta sequences and their occurrence across donors. In an earlier analysis of 587 of the donors, high-throughput TCR beta sequencing was used to judge whether each TCR beta V gene segment behaved as functional or pseudogenic. Alongside the repertoire data, information on donor age, sex, ethnicity and CMV serostatus was compiled. Genome-wide SNP genotypes for about 55% of the 666 donors were used in a later genetic analysis, which treated that subset as a discovery cohort. Every discovery cohort repertoire had been produced on one sequencing platform. HLA typing included class I and class II loci at four-digit resolution. The number of donors typed differed by locus, with 629-630 for A, B, C, DRB1 and DQB1, around 500 for DQA1, about 610 for DPA1, and some 450 for DPB1. Five DR-DQ haplotypes were treated as single units for association and clustering because of strong linkage in the cohort. Across some 400 genotyped donors of the cohort, an average of about 200,000 unique TCR beta nucleotide sequences per donor were sequenced, and roughly 17% of those sequences were non-productive. General conclusions and limits of the study: The only immune exposure information available for the cohort was CMV serostatus. Because HLA typing was unavailable for some donors at each locus, only the typed subset was used in association tests. Strong co-occurrence of HLA alleles, especially DR and DQ, made assigning TCR associations to individual alleles difficult. A further reported finding was that TCR beta sequences accurately predicted the HLA-A and HLA-B alleles for most subjects in the first cohort. Most CMV-associated TCR beta chains appeared to be HLA-restricted in a later analysis, and the HLA associations seemed to be driven largely by CMV exposure. Presence/absence analyses assumed roughly uniform sequencing depth across donors, an assumption that may not hold. The cohort was sequenced for TCR beta chains only, and without alpha or paired-chain data the features that could be detected were limited. The authors suggested that the approach could potentially be generalized to other disease states and immunological phenotypes. A few of the identified cytomegalovirus-associated TCR beta chains were confirmed in vitro to be specific for cytomegalovirus antigens. Compared with the approximately 670-donor mean, donors in an Asian-associated ancestry cluster had fewer N-insertions in productive TCRs, according to a later genetic analysis. Across donors, most TCR sequences were observed very rarely, whereas some public TCRs were present in many individuals. In the study, 150 to 200 TCR beta chains were listed as associated with cytomegalovirus. Specific HLA alleles were associated with 16,951 TCR beta sequences at a false discovery rate of 0.05 in a later analysis. Because counts were too low, approximately 15 rarely observed V segments, including chromosome 9 orphons, were excluded from the earlier analysis of around 640 of the donors. In a later analysis, HLA-associated TCR beta chains showed more clonal expansion and lower generation probabilities than non-associated chains that were equally common. In an earlier analysis of about 540 of the donors, most TCR beta V segments were observed in productive rearrangements about 87% or about 30% of the time, broadly matching IMGT annotations. Correlated functional status among segregating V segments might be attributable to linkage disequilibrium, but an unknown experimental factor could not be ruled out. Some IMGT-functional V segments, including TRBV6-2 and TRBV6-3, could not be told apart with the 87-base-pair reads, so those segments were excluded. V-gene and J-gene trimming of TCR beta chains was associated with a missense DCLRE1C variant in a later genetic analysis, and the association was replicated in an independent cohort. In a later analysis, the rate of TCR association differed among HLA loci, with DRB1 alleles having the most associated TCRs and HLA-C alleles having the fewest. The classifier was reported to diagnose cytomegalovirus status with high specificity and sensitivity in both the original and validation cohorts. Several of the top co-occurrence clusters appeared to be linked to parvovirus B19, influenza, CMV and Epstein-Barr virus, according to a later analysis. The sequencing pipeline was judged likely to have produced a cluster of highly shared sequence variants as a technical artifact.

CDR1 and CDR2, per the germline V gene, are SGHRS and YFSETQ. Compared with germline, V lacks 4 bases and J lacks 2 bases; bases without a gene match: 7. The CDR3 spans 15 residues, from the cysteine through the phenylalanine. Just CDR3 DNA is preserved here, 45 bases in frame from base 1. Worth noting for this clone: The antigen it binds to is not known. No base quality information exists; no much larger clone differs at one position.

The cohort consisted of hundreds of healthy bone marrow donors. At the time of sampling, all cohort members were nominally healthy, though unrecorded immune exposures were likely present. The donor tested CMV seropositive, placing the donor among the 250 to 300 seropositive members of the cohort. Each donor provided a peripheral blood sample, and peripheral blood mononuclear cells were used for TCR beta sequencing. The Qiagen DNeasy Blood Extraction Kit was used to extract genomic DNA from the blood cell samples. Library construction relied on the immunoSEQ multiplex PCR assay. For the multiplex PCR, a mixture combining 60 forward primers for TCR Vbeta segments and 13 reverse primers for TCR Jbeta segments was used. Amplification of the CDR3 region of rearranged TCR beta genes was performed with a multiplex PCR assay on genomic DNA. The amplified TCR beta libraries were sequenced on the Illumina HiSeq System as 87-base-pair reads. On the authors' methods: In a later analysis, tens of millions of unique TCR beta chains were counted across the 650 to 700 repertoires, and about 9.9 million of these chains were shared by at least two donors. Raw reads were error-corrected and collapsed into unique sequences with a nearest-neighbor algorithm that merged closely related sequences to remove PCR and sequencing errors. V, D and J gene segments were assigned by aligning CDR3 sequences to IMGT reference sequences. Each retained sequence needed at least a six-nucleotide match to both a V gene segment and a J gene segment. Rearrangements were called productive when the CDR3 lacked stop codons and stayed in frame with V and J; all others were non-productive. CDR3 was defined by IMGT convention, running from the second conserved V-encoded cysteine to the conserved J-encoded phenylalanine. The earlier analysis of 587 of the donors excluded sequences that lacked an unambiguous match to a single V gene segment. In an earlier analysis of 450 to 750 of the donors, a V segment was called functional when productive rearrangements were above 56.7%, and segregating when the standard deviation between donors exceeded 5%. A statistical classification framework was built to diagnose cytomegalovirus status from the catalog of TCR beta chain sequences. In a later analysis, TCR nucleotide sequences were compared against IMGT/GENE-DB human TR gene sequences so that V and J genes could be assigned. Using the TCRdist pipeline, a later analysis assigned CDR3 sequences along with most-parsimonious VDJ recombination scenarios. In a later analysis, every TCR beta chain was defined by the combination of its CDR3 amino acid sequence and its V-gene family, and reads without a unique V-gene family were dropped. In a later analysis, 500 to 650 highly shared, low-generation-probability nucleotide sequences were removed to address suspected cross-contamination and a sequencing artifact. For each public chain, a later analysis derived a clonal expansion index from normalized ranks of inferred template counts within each repertoire. A later analysis computed generation probabilities with a VDJ recombination model fitted to out-of-frame rearrangements, and checked the results against IGoR. In a later analysis, TCR-TCR, TCR-HLA and TCR-CMV co-occurrence was scored with hypergeometric tests, and a repertoire-size bias correction was applied to TCR pairs. In a later analysis, false discovery rates were estimated by permuting HLA or CMV assignments 20 times. In a later analysis, co-occurring TCRs were grouped with DBSCAN, and TCRdist sequence similarity was added when clustering was performed within HLA-allele-positive subsets. For co-occurrence clustering, repertoires with fewer than 30,000 or more than 120,000 public chains were excluded, along with roughly five repertoires with anomalous nucleotide sharing. Drawn from immuneACCESS, this table holds only the in-frame rearrangements with V and J called that TCRdb kept. Clones are partly lost; checked studies trace under half to an unresolved V gene and leave the rest unexplained. V and J calls and clone size are given by that table; D and trimming were obtained from the DNA. In all, the sample holds tens of thousands of clones, and 75% to 85% of those were seen once. Of the sample, 2.5% to 3.5% is held by the ten largest clones.

This receptor was identified in a man aged 45-65 years in good health and CMV-seropositive. Material: PBMCs. The sequence links TRBV5-1 to TRBJ2-7; TRBD1 matches 9 bases in the middle. The CDR3: CASSEGTGRAYEQYF. The DNA sequence is as follows: TGCGCCAGCAGCGAGGGGACAGGGAGGGCCTACGAGCAGTACTTC.